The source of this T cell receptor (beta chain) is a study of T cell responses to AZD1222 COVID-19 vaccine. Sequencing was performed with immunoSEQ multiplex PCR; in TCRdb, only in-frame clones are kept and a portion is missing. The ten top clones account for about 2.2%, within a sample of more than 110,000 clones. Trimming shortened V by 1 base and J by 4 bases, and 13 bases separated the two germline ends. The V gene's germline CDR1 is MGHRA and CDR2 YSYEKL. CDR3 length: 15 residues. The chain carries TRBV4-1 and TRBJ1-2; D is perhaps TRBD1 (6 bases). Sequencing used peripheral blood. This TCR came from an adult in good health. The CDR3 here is CASSQGQASGYGYTF. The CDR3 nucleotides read TGCGCCAGCAGCCAAGGACAGGCCAGTGGCTATGGCTACACCTTC.